This T cell receptor (beta chain) was found in a study of blood T cell repertoires in COVID-19. In the original workflow: It was from reference gene primer amplification that nucleated cell counts were estimated. Method: immunoSEQ multiplex PCR; TCRdb's copy keeps in-frame clones and lacks some. V and J calls and clone size come straight from that table; D and trimming were deduced from the DNA. Of around 270,000 clones in the sample, about 91% were seen once. Seattle's enrolled individuals joined amid active infection and were then monitored longitudinally. The germline V and J ends were trimmed by 3 bases and 3 bases, with 11 bases remaining between them. The germline CDR1 and CDR2 sequences are SNHLY and FYNNEI. The CDR3 has 14 residues.

The chain couples TRBV2 to TRBJ2-5; TRBD1 might be the D (5 bases). Sequences were obtained from peripheral blood. The TCR was taken from a young adult with COVID-19, enrolled during active disease. CDR3 bases: TGTGCCAGCAGTGAGGGGCGTTCGAAAGAGACCCAGTACTTC. Amino acid sequence: CASSEGRSKETQYF.